The 26 T cell receptor beta chains below were found in one sample sequenced in a study of cytomegalovirus exposure and HLA in healthy donors. Sequencing used immunoSEQ multiplex PCR; TCRdb keeps in-frame clones, though not all of them. The top ten clones hold roughly 0.8% of a sample with 300,000 to 400,000 clones, about nine tenths of them seen once. The sample consisted of PBMCs. These receptors came from a woman aged 18-29 years in good health and CMV-seronegative.

J is TRBJ2-1 and V is TRBV19; D perhaps matches TRBD2 (6 bases). The ends were cut back, 6 bases at V and 7 bases at J, with 16 bases in the middle. The germline V gene encodes CDR1 LNHDA and CDR2 SQIVND (reference sequence). This CDR3 has 14 residues. The CDR3: CASSRGTSTNEQFF. The DNA for the CDR3 is TGTGCCAGTAGCCGCGGGACCAGTACAAATGAGCAGTTCTTC.

J is TRBJ1-2 and V is TRBV6-1, with a weak D call TRBD1 (6 bases). CDR3 size: 13 residues. CDR1 is MNHNS and CDR2 is SASEGT in the germline V gene. The V end was cut by 8 bases, the J end by 2 bases, with 12 bases between. The CDR3 DNA reads as TGTGCCAGCCATTTTACAGGGAACTATGGCTACACCTTC. This codes for CASHFTGNYGYTF.

This sequence joins TRBV27 and TRBJ2-1; 7 positions match TRBD1. This CDR3 comprises 16 residues. After removal of 6 bases from V and 0 bases from J, the junction contained 8 bases not matched to a gene. The germline V gene has CDR1 MNHEY and CDR2 SMNVEV (reference sequence). The CDR3 here is CASSHSDRSSYNEQFF. For the CDR3, the DNA is TGTGCCAGCAGCCATTCGGACAGGAGCTCCTACAATGAGCAGTTCTTC.

This rearrangement joins TRBV5-1 to TRBJ1-1; 7 nucleotides match TRBD1. The germline V gene has CDR1 SGHRS and CDR2 YFSETQ. V lost 3 bases, J lost 3 bases, and 5 bases stayed unmatched. This CDR3 has 14 amino acids. CDR3 nucleotide sequence: TGCGCCAGCAGCTACCGACAGGGTGACACTGAAGCTTTCTTT. This sequence encodes CASSYRQGDTEAFF.

The chain uses TRBV7-6 and TRBJ1-1; TRBD1 matches 7 bases. CDR1 is SGHVS, CDR2 FNYEAQ, per germline. The CDR3 consists of 15 residues. Trimming took 6 bases from V and 9 from J; bases not matched to a gene: 16. The CDR3 loop reads CASRLEGARAAQAFF. CDR3 nucleotides: TGTGCCAGCAGACTGGAGGGGGCCAGGGCGGCCCAAGCTTTCTTT. The full variable domain, its missing parts supplied by reference TRBV7-6 and TRBJ1-1, is GAGVSQSPRYKVTKRGQDVALRCDPISGHVSLYWYRQALGQGPEFLTYFNYEAQQDKSGLPNDRFSAERPEGSISTLTIQRTEQRDSAMYRCASRLEGARAAQAFFGQGTRLTVV.

The gene calls are TRBV7-9 and TRBJ2-3, with a weak D call TRBD1 (6 bases). Per germline, CDR1 SEHNR and CDR2 FQNEAQ (reference sequence). The CDR3 is made up of 16 amino acids. Trimming removed 4 bases from V and 2 bases from J, with 16 bases in between. Here the CDR3 reads CASSSASGHHTDTQYF. In nucleotides, the CDR3 is TGTGCCAGCAGCTCCGCTTCGGGACATCACACAGATACGCAGTATTTT.

The chain is built from TRBV28 and TRBJ2-7; 10 bases match TRBD1. The length of the CDR3 is 15 residues. V was clipped by 5 bases and J by 1 base; unmatched bases: 5. Germline values: CDR1 MDHEN, CDR2 SYDVKM. CDR3 region: CASSDWTGGSYEQYF. The CDR3, as DNA: TGTGCCAGCAGTGATTGGACAGGGGGTTCCTACGAGCAGTACTTC.

This clone was found once. The chain combines TRBV5-6 with TRBJ1-1; the match to TRBD1 covers 9 bases. This CDR3 has 14 residues. J was trimmed by 5 bases and V by 6 bases; bases with no gene match: 8. Germline V gene sequence: CDR1 SGHDT, CDR2 YYEEEE. CDR3 residues: CASIRTGADTEAFF. Here the CDR3 DNA reads TGTGCCAGCATACGGACAGGGGCAGATACTGAAGCTTTCTTT.

J is TRBJ1-6 and V is TRBV7-8, with D tentatively TRBD1 (6 bases). This CDR3 spans 15 amino acids. V was pared by 0 bases and J by 9 bases, with 12 bases between. In germline, CDR1 is SGHVS, CDR2 FQNEAQ. The CDR3 coding sequence is TGTGCCAGCAGCTTAGCGCAGGGGAGGGCTTCACCCCTCCACTTT. This translates into CASSLAQGRASPLHF.

The chain recombines TRBV27 with TRBJ1-2, with 12 bases identical to TRBD1. The CDR3 consists of 15 residues. The V gene's germline CDR1 is MNHEY and CDR2 SMNVEV (reference sequence). Trimming removed 7 bases from V and 4 bases from J; junction bases left unmatched: 7. CDR3 in amino acids: CASKPGQGAGYGYTF. The CDR3 nucleotides are TGTGCCAGCAAACCGGGACAGGGGGCTGGCTATGGCTACACCTTC.

The chain combines TRBV30 with TRBJ2-7; TRBD2 matches 9 bases. This CDR3 region has 15 residues. V lost 3 bases, J lost 6 bases, and 12 bases stayed unmatched. Germline lookup yields CDR1 GTSNPN and CDR2 SVGIG (reference sequence). CDR3 nucleotides: TGTGCCTGGAGCGTCCTGGCGGGAGGGCCAGGCGAGCAGTACTTC. This codes for CAWSVLAGGPGEQYF.

The genes are TRBV6-6 and TRBJ1-2; perhaps TRBD1 as D (6 bases). CDR1 MNHNY and CDR2 SVGAGI come from the germline V gene (reference sequence). The CDR3 has 14 amino acids. V was trimmed by 6 bases and J by 8 bases, leaving 19 bases between them. For the CDR3, the DNA is TGTGCCAGCAGCCTAGCGGGGGGCGCGAGGGGCTACACCTTC. It yields the protein CASSLAGGARGYTF.

CDR3 loop: CASSLATGRGEKLFF. The CDR3 coding sequence is TGCGCCAGCAGCTTGGCCACGGGCCGGGGTGAAAAACTGTTTTTT. This chain connects TRBV5-1 to TRBJ1-4; no firm D call. The ends were cut back, 0 bases at V and 7 bases at J, with 13 bases in the middle. This CDR3 spans 15 amino acids. Per the germline V gene, CDR1 is SGHRS and CDR2 is YFSETQ.

The rearrangement links TRBV29-1 to TRBJ2-5; a weak D match, TRBD1 (5 bases). Germline V CDR1 and CDR2: SQVTM, ANQGSEA. The V and J ends lost 8 bases and 1 base respectively, with 14 bases between them. The CDR3 extends over 13 amino acids. This CDR3 is CSLRQSPQETQYF. DNA for the CDR3: TGCAGCCTTCGACAGTCTCCCCAAGAGACCCAGTACTTC.

V gene TRBV4-2 combines with J gene TRBJ2-5; TRBD1 aligns across 7 bases. V lost 0 bases to trimming and J lost 14 bases; unmatched junction nucleotides: 6. CDR1 LGHNA and CDR2 YNFKEQ come from the germline V gene. CDR3 length: 12 amino acids. CDR3 nucleotide sequence: TGTGCCAGCAGCCAAGACGACAGGGACCCCTACTTC. This gives the protein CASSQDDRDPYF.

J is TRBJ1-5 and V is TRBV2; 10 nucleotides match TRBD1. With 6 bases clipped from V and 4 bases from J, the junction kept 6 bases outside the gene matches. CDR3 length equals 15 residues. CDR1 is SNHLY and CDR2 is FYNNEI in the germline V gene. The CDR3 DNA follows: TGTGCCAGCAGGGAGGACAGGGGGTGGAATCAGCCCCAGCATTTT. Its translation is CASREDRGWNQPQHF.

The chain has TRBV2 and TRBJ1-3; D remains unclear. The CDR3 runs to 13 residues. Germline CDR1 is SNHLY and CDR2 is FYNNEI. With 3 bases removed from V and 0 bases from J, the gap between germline ends came to 3 bases. The CDR3 DNA reads TGTGCCAGCAGTGAGAGCTCTGGAAACACCATATATTTT. This codes for CASSESSGNTIYF. The variable domain in full, completed from reference TRBV2 and TRBJ1-3, reads EPEVTQTPSHQVTQMGQEVILRCVPISNHLYFYWYRQILGQKVEFLVSFYNNEISEKSEIFDDQFSVERPDGSNFTLKIRSTKLEDSAMYFCASSESSGNTIYFGEGSWLTVV.

The chain uses TRBV5-4 and TRBJ2-5; TRBD1 agrees at 8 bases. The J segment lost 9 bases and the V segment lost 4 bases, leaving 11 bases of the junction unmatched. Germline V gene lookup returns CDR1 SGHNT and CDR2 YYREEE (reference sequence). The CDR3 is 14 amino acids. Written as DNA, the CDR3 is TGTGCCAGCAGCCAACAGGACAGGGAAGGGTCCCAGTACTTC. This encodes CASSQQDREGSQYF.

This clone is a singleton in its sample. J is TRBJ2-1 and V is TRBV28, with TRBD2 matching over 11 bases. In germline, CDR1 is MDHEN, CDR2 SYDVKM. This CDR3 has 16 amino acids. The V segment lost 6 bases and the J segment 0 bases; nucleotides outside the gene matches: 4. In DNA form, the CDR3 reads TGTGCCAGCAGATTAGCGGGGGGGCTCTCCTACAATGAGCAGTTCTTC. Translated, it gives CASRLAGGLSYNEQFF.

The chain links TRBV9 to TRBJ2-1; TRBD2 matches at 9 bases. The germline gives CDR1 SGDLS, CDR2 YYNGEE. J was trimmed by 8 bases and V by 0 bases; bases with no gene match: 9. This CDR3 comprises 16 residues. CDR3 residues: CASSVGPSGVSDEQFF. CDR3 coding DNA: TGTGCCAGCAGCGTAGGGCCTAGCGGGGTTTCCGATGAGCAGTTCTTC.

A few counts support this clone. This chain joins TRBV5-1 and TRBJ2-7; 13 bases are shared with TRBD2. With V trimmed by 4 bases and J by 2 bases, 12 bases remained unmatched. Germline values: CDR1 SGHRS, CDR2 YFSETQ. There are 18 residues in the CDR3. The CDR3: CASSPYLGTSGAAYEQYF. The DNA for the CDR3 is TGCGCCAGCAGCCCCTACCTTGGGACTAGCGGGGCCGCCTACGAGCAGTACTTC.

V usage is TRBV30 and J usage is TRBJ2-1; D not resolved. CDR1 and CDR2 (germline): GTSNPN, SVGIG (reference sequence). V dropped 3 bases and J dropped 0 bases, with 9 bases sitting between them. This CDR3 region has 14 residues. The DNA of the CDR3 is TGTGCCTGGAGAGAGTCTAGCTCCTACAATGAGCAGTTCTTC. Protein sequence: CAWRESSSYNEQFF.

V usage is TRBV27 and J usage is TRBJ2-5; 14 bases map to TRBD2. V shed 3 bases and J 2 bases; nucleotides not matched to a gene: 5. The CDR3 has 17 residues. From germline, CDR1 is MNHEY and CDR2 SMNVEV (reference sequence). CDR3 in amino acids: CASSFGGLAGGQETQYF. The CDR3 DNA is TGTGCCAGCAGTTTTGGAGGACTAGCGGGGGGTCAAGAGACCCAGTACTTC.

The chain uses TRBV11-2 and TRBJ2-3, with D possibly TRBD1 on 6 matching bases. Trimming pared 4 bases from V and 6 bases from J, leaving 17 bases between. In germline, CDR1 is SGHAT, CDR2 FQNNGV. This CDR3 has 15 amino acids. For the CDR3, the DNA is TGTGCCAGCAGCTGGGGGCAGATGGCATTGGATACGCAGTATTTT. Residues: CASSWGQMALDTQYF.

The V call is TRBV5-1, the J call TRBJ2-1, with TRBD1 matching 10 bases. Trimming at V came to 4 bases and at J to 6 bases, leaving 16 bases not matched to a gene. Germline values: CDR1 SGHRS, CDR2 YFSETQ. The CDR3 consists of 18 residues. For the CDR3, the DNA is TGCGCCAGCAGCCTTTCCCCTAGACAGGGGGCCCTACTCAATGAGCAGTTCTTC. Protein sequence: CASSLSPRQGALLNEQFF.

This clone was observed once. J is TRBJ1-2 and V is TRBV28, with D possibly matching TRBD1 (6 bases). Trimming pared 3 bases from V and 11 bases from J, leaving 10 bases between. Per the germline V gene, CDR1 is MDHEN and CDR2 is SYDVKM. CDR3 size: 11 residues. This CDR3 reads CASSFQGLYTF. DNA of the CDR3: TGTGCCAGCAGTTTTCAGGGGCTATACACCTTC.